One sample yielded the 24 T cell receptor beta chains listed below, sequenced in a study of T cells in women clearing cervical HPV infection (dated by TCRdb to the late 2010s). The method behind the library was the immunoSEQ multiplex PCR assay. TCRdb retrieved this table from immuneACCESS and kept in-frame rearrangements only. Not all clones are present; in checked studies, unresolved V genes account for under half, and no reason is known for the remainder. The table of this sample itemizes 25,000 to 30,000 clones. The ten largest clonotypes hold around 3.5% of the sample. Sequences were obtained from blood buffy coat. The receptors come from a woman aged 18 to 75 with a cervical HPV16 infection that either progressed to CIN3+ or cleared (not recorded which).

To note about this clone: The sequenced fragment ends 3 residues before the CDR3 boundary, so the rest is inferred from the germline J gene. The chain employs TRBV7-2 and TRBJ2-5; the D gene is possibly TRBD1 (5 bases). V was cut by 2 bases and J by 2 bases, with 9 bases left in between. This CDR3 is built from 14 residues. Germline V gene sequence: CDR1 SGHTA, CDR2 FQGNSA. Partial CDR3 DNA: TGTGCCAGCAGCTTAAACCAGGGTCAAGAGACC. Protein sequence: CASSLNQGQET. The entire CDR3 is CASSLNQGQETQYF.

The sequenced CDR3 bases are TGTGCCAGCAGCCCCGGGACAGGGGCCTCCGAG. Residues: CASSPGTGASE. The entire CDR3 reads CASSPGTGASEQYF. The V call is TRBV7-8, the J call TRBJ2-7, with 10 bases matching TRBD1. Coverage ceases 3 residues before the CDR3 finishes, and the germline J gene fills in the end. V gave up 5 bases and J gave up 6 bases; unmatched junction bases: 7. The CDR3 has 14 residues. The germline gives CDR1 SGHVS, CDR2 FQNEAQ.

Note on this clone: The CDR3 end falls 3 residues outside the read, so it is completed with the germline J gene. The rearrangement joins TRBV20-1 to TRBJ1-2, with TRBD1 matching over 7 bases. Germline CDR1 DFQATT, CDR2 SNEGSKA (reference sequence). V trimming: 0 bases; J trimming: 4 bases; junction bases outside the gene matches: 5. The CDR3 extends over 14 amino acids. Partial CDR3 DNA: TGCAGTGCTAGAGATGGGGACAGCATCTATGGC. This sequence encodes CSARDGDSIYG. The whole CDR3 sequence reads CSARDGDSIYGYTF.

Details on this clone: Read coverage stops 3 residues before the CDR3 terminus; the germline J gene supplies the remainder. The V call is TRBV7-9, the J call TRBJ1-6; D possibly corresponds to TRBD1 (6 bases). Germline values: CDR1 SEHNR, CDR2 FQNEAQ (reference sequence). The CDR3 is 14 amino acids. V was pared by 11 bases and J by 7 bases, with 18 bases between. The CDR3 spells CAASTTGGNSPLHF. CDR3 bases read: TGTGCCGCCTCTACGACAGGCGGGAATTCACCC.

As regards this clone: The read comes to an end 3 residues before the CDR3 does, leaving the germline J gene to fill in the end. The chain is built from TRBV6-2 or TRBV6-3 and TRBJ2-7, with a weak D call TRBD2 (6 bases). This CDR3 is built from 14 residues. Germline CDR1 and CDR2: MNHEY and SVGEGT. With 2 bases removed from V and 0 bases from J, the gap between germline ends came to 8 bases. CDR3 bases read: TGTGCCAGCAGTTACGCGGGGAACTCCTACGAG. Translation gives CASSYAGNSYE. The entire CDR3 protein is CASSYAGNSYEQYF.

Points on this clone: The CDR3 extends 3 residues past the end of the read, so its final part is completed from the germline J gene. The V call is TRBV2, the J call TRBJ1-2; TRBD1 is a possible D gene (6 bases). CDR3 length: 13 residues. V lost 6 bases and J 3 bases, leaving 11 bases between the germline ends. The germline V gene has CDR1 SNHLY and CDR2 FYNNEI. The CDR3 reads CASRKEGDYGYTF. Partial CDR3 DNA: TGTGCCAGCAGGAAGGAGGGGGACTATGGC.

Concerning this clone itself: From the germline J gene comes the end of the CDR3, since the read stops 3 residues before it. This sequence joins TRBV5-4 and TRBJ2-7, with 9 bases identical to TRBD1. The CDR3 has 15 residues. Germline CDR1 reads SGHNT; CDR2 reads YYREEE (reference sequence). J was trimmed by 1 base and V by 4 bases; bases with no gene match: 6. CDR3 region: CASSPGQGGSYEQYF. The CDR3 DNA, read in part, is TGTGCCAGCAGCCCGGGACAGGGAGGTTCCTACGAG.

In regard to this clone: The read falls 3 residues short of the CDR3 end, and the missing part is taken from the germline J gene. This chain connects TRBV20-1 to TRBJ1-3; weak D call: TRBD1 (5 bases). V was pared by 6 bases and J by 1 base, with 10 bases between. The CDR3 has 13 residues. Germline V lookup: CDR1 DFQATT, CDR2 SNEGSKA (reference sequence). The covered CDR3 bases are TGCAGTGCCCAGGGTTCTTCTGGAAACACC. It is translated as CSAQGSSGNT. The complete CDR3 sequence is CSAQGSSGNTIYF.

In the case of this clone: The CDR3 end is not reached by the read, which stops 3 residues before it; the germline J gene fills it in. The chain carries TRBV19 and TRBJ1-2, with D hard to call. The V gene's germline CDR1 is LNHDA and CDR2 SQIVND (reference sequence). The CDR3 runs 12 residues. The CDR3: CASSMPGLGYTF. The DNA read from the CDR3 is TGTGCCAGTAGTATGCCGGGGTTGGGC.

Regarding this clone: The read terminates 3 residues ahead of where the CDR3 ends, so the germline J gene completes it. The V gene is TRBV20-1, the J gene TRBJ1-2, with a possible D match to TRBD1 (6 bases). This CDR3 has 13 amino acids. The V end was cut by 2 bases, the J end by 2 bases, with 9 bases between. The germline V gene encodes CDR1 DFQATT and CDR2 SNEGSKA (reference sequence). The CDR3 sequence: CSARRTENYGYTF. The DNA read from the CDR3 is TGCAGTGCTAGACGGACAGAAAACTATGGC.

Comment on this clone: The CDR3 is cut off 3 residues early in the read; its end comes from the germline J gene. The rearrangement joins TRBV5-1 to TRBJ2-3, with 14 positions matching TRBD2. The CDR3 runs 19 residues. Germline loops: CDR1 SGHRS, CDR2 YFSETQ. The trim removed 3 bases at V and 4 bases at J, leaving 13 bases unmatched. CDR3: CASSYPTSGGEVVPDTQYF. The part of the CDR3 DNA that was read is TGCGCCAGCAGCTACCCGACTAGCGGGGGGGAGGTGGTTCCAGATACG.

About this clone: The read terminates 3 residues before the CDR3 end, so the remaining end is supplied by the germline J gene. This sample includes further DNA sequences coding for the same CDR3. V gene TRBV7-9 combines with J gene TRBJ2-5; D remains unclear. Trimming left V 5 bases short and J 1 base short, with 8 bases between. The CDR3 extends over 13 amino acids. The germline V gene has CDR1 SEHNR and CDR2 FQNEAQ (reference sequence). The sequenced part of the CDR3 DNA is TGTGCCAGCAGCCCCGAAGGCCAAGAGACC. Its protein is CASSPEGQET. The entire CDR3 is CASSPEGQETQYF.

For this clone: From the germline J gene comes the end of the CDR3, since the read stops 3 residues before it. V is TRBV19 and J is TRBJ2-1; the D gene is possibly TRBD1 (6 bases). The germline V and J ends were trimmed by 6 bases and 7 bases, with 10 bases remaining between them. The CDR3 spans 12 residues. Per the germline V gene, CDR1 is LNHDA and CDR2 is SQIVND (reference sequence). The CDR3 DNA, read in part, is TGTGCCAGTAGACAGGGATGGAATGAG. Amino acid sequence: CASRQGWNE. The entire CDR3 protein reads CASRQGWNEQFF.

Concerning this clone: The CDR3 end lies 3 residues beyond the end of the read and is filled in from the germline J gene. The chain links TRBV5-6 to TRBJ2-7; 7 bases agree with TRBD2. V shed 1 base, J shed 3 bases, and the junction held 7 bases outside the gene matches. There are 15 residues in the CDR3. Germline assignment: CDR1 SGHDT and CDR2 YYEEEE. The chain's CDR3 is CASSLPSGGHYEQYF. Partial CDR3 DNA: TGTGCCAGCAGCTTGCCTTCGGGGGGTCACTACGAG.

As regards this clone: The missing CDR3 end, 3 residues past where the read stops, is filled in from the germline J gene. This rearrangement joins TRBV10-1 to TRBJ1-6; TRBD1 is a possible D gene (6 bases). Looked up from germline, CDR1 is WNHNN and CDR2 is SYGVQD (reference sequence). CDR3 length: 20 amino acids. V dropped 0 bases and J dropped 0 bases, with 18 bases sitting between them. The CDR3 sequence: CASSESKDSSSSSYNSPLHF. The CDR3 DNA, read in part, is TGCGCCAGCAGTGAGTCCAAGGACAGCAGCTCGAGCTCCTATAATTCACCC.

For this clone: Sequencing ends 3 residues short of the CDR3 end; the germline J gene provides the rest. V and J are TRBV5-5 and TRBJ2-7; D perhaps matches TRBD1 (7 bases). Deletions cut 3 bases from V and 2 bases from J, with 12 bases between. The CDR3 covers 14 residues. The germline gives CDR1 SGHKS, CDR2 YYEKEE (reference sequence). The covered CDR3 bases are TGTGCCAGCAGCTGGCAGGGGGGTACCTACGAG. It translates to CASSWQGGTYE. The entire CDR3 protein is CASSWQGGTYEQYF.

For this clone: The read is 3 residues too short to cover the CDR3 end, so that end is filled in from the germline J gene. This chain joins TRBV6-1 and TRBJ2-7, with 8 bases lining up with TRBD1. CDR1 MNHNS and CDR2 SASEGT come from the germline V gene. V shed 2 bases and J 1 base; nucleotides not matched to a gene: 1. The CDR3 spans 14 residues. CDR3 sequence: CASSERQGSYEQYF. The sequenced CDR3 bases are TGTGCCAGCAGTGAAAGACAGGGGTCCTACGAG.

Comments on this clone: The CDR3 end lies 3 residues beyond the end of the read and is filled in from the germline J gene. This chain links TRBV5-4 with TRBJ1-1; D not certain. The CDR3 extends over 14 amino acids. Germline CDR1 is SGHNT and CDR2 is YYREEE (reference sequence). CDR3 loop: CASSPAAGSERAFF. The covered CDR3 bases are TGTGCCAGCAGCCCGGCGGCGGGCTCCGAGAGA.

Details on this clone: The read falls 3 residues short of the CDR3 end, and the missing part is taken from the germline J gene. The sample has other DNA sequences that encode this CDR3 too. V and J are TRBV5-5 and TRBJ2-1, with a tentative D call TRBD2 (7 bases). Trimming took off 4 bases at V and 5 bases at J, with 16 bases between the two ends. The CDR3 runs 15 residues. The germline V gene has CDR1 SGHKS and CDR2 YYEKEE (reference sequence). The CDR3 bases that were read are TGTGCCAGCAGCCCCAGGGGACTAAACCACAATGAG. It encodes CASSPRGLNHNE. The full-length CDR3 reads as CASSPRGLNHNEQFF. Full variable domain (outside the CDR3, taken from reference TRBV5-5 and TRBJ2-1): DAGVTQSPTHLIKTRGQQVTLRCSPISGHKSVSWYQQVLGQGPQFIFQYYEKEERGRGNFPDRFSARQFPNYSSELNVNALLLGDSALYLCASSPRGLNHNEQFFGPGTRLTVL.

About this clone: The read ends 3 residues before the CDR3 terminus; that terminus is restored from the germline J gene. The rearrangement links TRBV19 to TRBJ1-2, with D perhaps matching TRBD1 (6 bases). The germline gives CDR1 LNHDA, CDR2 SQIVND (reference sequence). The CDR3 length is 15 residues. The part of the CDR3 DNA that was read is TGTGCCAGTAAGAGGTCAGGGGTCGCATCCTACGAC. It encodes CASKRSGVASYD. The full CDR3 reads CASKRSGVASYDYTF.

With respect to this clone: Read data end 3 residues before the CDR3 end; the end is taken from the germline J gene. The chain joins TRBV2 to TRBJ2-6; the D gene is possibly TRBD1 (6 bases). The germline V gene has CDR1 SNHLY and CDR2 FYNNEI. Trimming removed 9 bases from V and 0 bases from J, with 9 bases in between. This CDR3 is built from 14 residues. The CDR3 spells CARRRGSGANVLTF. The sequenced CDR3 bases are TGTGCCAGACGCAGGGGCTCTGGGGCCAACGTC.

As regards this clone: The CDR3 end lies 3 residues beyond the end of the read and is filled in from the germline J gene. This chain connects TRBV11-2 to TRBJ2-7; 9 nucleotides align to TRBD1. Germline CDR1 and CDR2: SGHAT and FQNNGV. The CDR3 covers 14 residues. V gave up 4 bases and J gave up 4 bases; unmatched junction bases: 5. CDR3 in amino acids: CASSSGQGGYEQYF. The DNA read from the CDR3 is TGTGCCAGCAGCTCGGGACAGGGAGGTTACGAG.

Comment on this clone: The CDR3 extends 3 residues past the end of the read, so its final part is completed from the germline J gene. J is TRBJ2-1 and V is TRBV20-1; D is perhaps TRBD1 (6 bases). The V end lost 6 bases, the J end lost 0 bases, and 12 bases lay between the germline ends. This CDR3 region has 14 residues. In germline, CDR1 is DFQATT, CDR2 SNEGSKA (reference sequence). CDR3 bases read: TGCAGTGCGCGGCAGGGGAGCTCCTACAATGAG. Translation: CSARQGSSYNE. The whole CDR3 protein is CSARQGSSYNEQFF.

Comments on this clone: The CDR3 goes on 3 residues after the read ends, and that part is filled in from the germline J gene. The chain recombines TRBV19 with TRBJ2-3; unclear D gene. The germline gives CDR1 LNHDA, CDR2 SQIVND (reference sequence). There are 13 residues in the CDR3. The CDR3 loop is CASRFGGSQPQYF. The part of the CDR3 DNA that was read is TGTGCCAGTAGGTTCGGCGGTAGTCAGCCG.